This T cell receptor (beta chain) was identified in a study of control samples from healthy donors and cancer patients. J was trimmed by 6 bases and V by 0 bases; bases with no gene match: 6. CDR3 length: 16 residues. Germline assignment: CDR1 LNHDA and CDR2 SQIVND (reference sequence). The table came from immunoSEQ multiplex PCR; TCRdb's copy has only in-frame clones and leaves some out. The sample carries approximately 130,000 clones, 80% to 90% recorded once. The source is a man in his 60s in good health. The chain uses TRBV19 and TRBJ2-1, with TRBD2 matching over 9 bases. Sequenced: blood. In nucleotides, the CDR3 is TGTGCCAGTAGTATAGATGGAGCGGGGGGTAGCAATGAGCAGTTCTTC. Amino acids: CASSIDGAGGSNEQFF.